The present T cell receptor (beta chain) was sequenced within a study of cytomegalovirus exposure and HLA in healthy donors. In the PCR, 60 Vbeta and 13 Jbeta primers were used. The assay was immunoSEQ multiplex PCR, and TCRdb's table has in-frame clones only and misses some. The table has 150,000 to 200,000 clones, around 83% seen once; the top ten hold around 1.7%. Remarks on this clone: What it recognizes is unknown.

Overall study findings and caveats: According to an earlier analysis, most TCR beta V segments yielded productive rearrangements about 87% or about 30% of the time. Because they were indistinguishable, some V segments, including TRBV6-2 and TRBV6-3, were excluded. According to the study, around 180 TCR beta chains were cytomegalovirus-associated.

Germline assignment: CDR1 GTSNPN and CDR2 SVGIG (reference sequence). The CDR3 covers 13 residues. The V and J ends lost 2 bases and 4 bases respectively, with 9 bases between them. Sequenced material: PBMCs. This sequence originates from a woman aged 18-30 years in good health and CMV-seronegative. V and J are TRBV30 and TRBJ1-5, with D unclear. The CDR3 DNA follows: TGTGCCTGGAGTTCCACGGAGAATCAGCCCCAGCATTTT. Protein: CAWSSTENQPQHF.